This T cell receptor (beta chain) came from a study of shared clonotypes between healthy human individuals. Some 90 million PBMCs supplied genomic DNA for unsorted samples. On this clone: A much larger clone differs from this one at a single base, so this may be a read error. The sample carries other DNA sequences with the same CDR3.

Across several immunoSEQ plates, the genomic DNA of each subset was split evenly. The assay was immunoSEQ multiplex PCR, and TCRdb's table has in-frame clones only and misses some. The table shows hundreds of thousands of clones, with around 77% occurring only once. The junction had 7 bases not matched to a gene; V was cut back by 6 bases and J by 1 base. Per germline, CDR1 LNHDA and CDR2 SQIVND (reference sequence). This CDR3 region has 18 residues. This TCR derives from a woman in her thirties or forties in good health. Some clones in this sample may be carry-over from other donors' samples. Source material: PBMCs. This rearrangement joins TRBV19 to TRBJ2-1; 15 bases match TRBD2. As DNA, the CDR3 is TGTGCCAGTAGCCCGGGACTAGCGGGAGGTGGTTCCTACAATGAGCAGTTCTTC. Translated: CASSPGLAGGGSYNEQFF.